The present TCR beta chain was sequenced within a study of blood T cell repertoires in COVID-19. Study-level information: The United States, Italy and Spain supplied acute and convalescent COVID-19 samples. T cells, B-cell-depleted T cells, or PBMCs supplied cDNA or gDNA.

Authors' methods: Reference gene primer amplification yielded estimated nucleated cell counts. Clones were read by immunoSEQ multiplex PCR, and TCRdb kept only the in-frame ones, dropping some. V and J calls and clone size are those listed in that table; D and trimming were worked out from the DNA. The profile shows around 160,000 clones, 88% of them singletons. The junction had 6 bases not matched to a gene; V was cut back by 3 bases and J by 2 bases. Germline CDR1 and CDR2: MDHEN and SYDVKM. CDR3 length: 16 residues. This chain uses TRBV28 with TRBJ2-1; 8 bases align to TRBD2. Sample: peripheral blood. The receptor was isolated from a human donor in a cohort sampled during active COVID-19. CDR3 residues: CASSFRTSGTYNEQFF. The DNA for the CDR3 is TGTGCCAGCAGTTTCCGCACTAGCGGCACCTACAATGAGCAGTTCTTC.